This T cell receptor (beta chain) stems from a study of blood T cell repertoires in COVID-19. The wider study: T cells, B-cell-depleted T cells, or PBMCs provided the cDNA or gDNA that served as material.

The CDR3 is 15 amino acids. Germline-derived CDR1 and CDR2 are SGHRS and YFSETQ. V lost 2 bases to trimming and J lost 12 bases, with 20 bases between them. In the original workflow: Estimated nucleated cell counts came from reference gene primer amplification. TCRdb's copy holds only in-frame clones and misses some; the assay was immunoSEQ multiplex PCR. V and J calls and clone size are copied from that table; D and trimming were computed from the DNA. The table records under 200,000 clones, roughly 78% of them present only once. This sequence originates from a man in his sixties or seventies with active or convalescent COVID-19. The J gene is TRBJ1-4, the V gene TRBV5-1; D is perhaps TRBD1 (6 bases). Sequenced input: peripheral blood. DNA of the CDR3: TGCGCCAGCAGCTTACAGGGTGGTGTATGGGAACAACTGTTTTTT. Translated, it gives CASSLQGGVWEQLFF.